Listed here are 6 T cell receptor beta chains from one sample, sequenced in a study of T cell changes during pregnancy in multiple sclerosis. The method was immunoSEQ multiplex PCR; TCRdb's version includes in-frame clones alone and lacks a portion of them. The profile covers some 80,000 clones, with about 90% appearing a single time and 2.6% taken by the ten largest. Sequenced here: peripheral blood, sampled before pregnancy. Every receptor here comes from a female donor with multiple sclerosis, enrolled in a pregnancy study.

V and J are TRBV7-8 and TRBJ1-4, with D hard to call. V lost 3 bases, J lost 8 bases, and 7 bases lay in between. The CDR3 spans 12 residues. The germline CDR1 and CDR2 sequences are SGHVS and FQNEAQ. CDR3 nucleotide sequence: TGTGCCAGCAGCTTCAGAGGAGAAAAACTGTTTTTT. Protein: CASSFRGEKLFF.

V is TRBV4-1 and J is TRBJ2-7, with D possibly being TRBD1 (6 bases). Germline V gives CDR1 MGHRA, CDR2 YSYEKL. This CDR3 has 15 amino acids. Deletions cut 0 bases from V and 5 bases from J, with 14 bases between. This CDR3 is CASSQEGAYPHEQYF. The CDR3, as DNA: TGCGCCAGCAGCCAAGAGGGGGCCTATCCCCACGAGCAGTACTTC.

This chain connects TRBV6-1 to TRBJ2-5; unclear D gene. V was cut by 3 bases and J by 3 bases, with 11 bases left in between. This CDR3 is 14 amino acids long. Germline V gives CDR1 MNHNS, CDR2 SASEGT. The CDR3 protein is CASSDRVVKETQYF. The CDR3 DNA reads as TGTGCCAGCAGTGACCGGGTTGTAAAAGAGACCCAGTACTTC.

The chain is built from TRBV28 and TRBJ2-6; D possibly corresponds to TRBD2 (6 bases). The germline V gene encodes CDR1 MDHEN and CDR2 SYDVKM. The CDR3 runs 15 residues. V lost 5 bases and J lost 4, with 12 bases in between. The CDR3 spells CASSPRGSGANVLTF. DNA for the CDR3: TGTGCCAGCAGTCCTCGGGGGTCCGGGGCCAACGTCCTGACTTTC.

The chain recombines TRBV5-1 with TRBJ2-1, with TRBD2 identical over 8 bases. V was clipped by 4 bases and J by 6 bases; unmatched bases: 12. This CDR3 is built from 16 residues. The germline CDR1 and CDR2 sequences are SGHRS and YFSETQ. The chain's CDR3 is CASSPQGTGGGNEQFF. CDR3 nucleotide sequence: TGCGCCAGCAGCCCGCAGGGGACGGGGGGGGGCAATGAGCAGTTCTTC.

This clone has a single count. V gene TRBV5-1 combines with J gene TRBJ1-1; D gene ambiguous. Per germline, CDR1 SGHRS and CDR2 YFSETQ. The germline V and J ends were trimmed by 0 bases and 3 bases, with 15 bases remaining between them. This CDR3 has 16 amino acids. The CDR3: CASSLAHRSLHTEAFF. The CDR3 DNA is TGCGCCAGCAGCTTGGCCCATCGGTCGCTACACACTGAAGCTTTCTTT.